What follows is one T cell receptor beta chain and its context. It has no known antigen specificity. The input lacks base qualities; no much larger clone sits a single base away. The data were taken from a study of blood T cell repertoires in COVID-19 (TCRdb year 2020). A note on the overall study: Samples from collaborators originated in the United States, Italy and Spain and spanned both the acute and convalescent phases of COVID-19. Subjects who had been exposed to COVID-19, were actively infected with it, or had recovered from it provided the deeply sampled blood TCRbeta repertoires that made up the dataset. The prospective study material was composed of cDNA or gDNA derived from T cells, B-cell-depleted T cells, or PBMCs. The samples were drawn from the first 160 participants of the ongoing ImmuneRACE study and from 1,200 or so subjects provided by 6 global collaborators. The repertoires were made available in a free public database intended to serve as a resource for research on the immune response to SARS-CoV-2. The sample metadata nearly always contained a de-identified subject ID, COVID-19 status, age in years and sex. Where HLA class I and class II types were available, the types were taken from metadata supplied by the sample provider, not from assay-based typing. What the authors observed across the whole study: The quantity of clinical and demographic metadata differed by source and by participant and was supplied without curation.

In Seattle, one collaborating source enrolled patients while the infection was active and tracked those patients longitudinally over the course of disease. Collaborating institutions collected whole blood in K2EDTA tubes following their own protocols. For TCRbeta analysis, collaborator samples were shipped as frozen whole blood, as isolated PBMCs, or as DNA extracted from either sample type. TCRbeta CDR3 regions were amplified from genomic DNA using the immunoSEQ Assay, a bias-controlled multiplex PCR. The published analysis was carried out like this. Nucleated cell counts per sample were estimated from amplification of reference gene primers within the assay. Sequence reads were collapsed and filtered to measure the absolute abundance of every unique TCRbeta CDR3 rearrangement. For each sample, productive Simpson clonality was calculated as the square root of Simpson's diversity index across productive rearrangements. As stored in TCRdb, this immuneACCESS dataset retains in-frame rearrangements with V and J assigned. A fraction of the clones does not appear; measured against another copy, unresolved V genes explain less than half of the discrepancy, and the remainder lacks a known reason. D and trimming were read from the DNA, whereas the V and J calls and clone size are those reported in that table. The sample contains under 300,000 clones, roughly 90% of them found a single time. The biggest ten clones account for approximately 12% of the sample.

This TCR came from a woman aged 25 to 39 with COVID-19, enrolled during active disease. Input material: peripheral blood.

The CDR3 region has the sequence CASSWGGGRTEAFF. The bases are TGTGCCAGCAGCTGGGGGGGAGGGCGAACTGAAGCTTTCTTT. The chain links TRBV7-2 with TRBJ1-1; a tentative D match to TRBD1 spans 5 bases. CDR3 length: 14 amino acids, cysteine to phenylalanine. The retained sequence is limited to the CDR3, 42 bases, with the frame set at the first base. Trimming costs V 4 bases and J 5 bases, and their ends lie 14 bases apart. CDR1 and CDR2 (SGHTA, FQGNSA) derive from the germline V gene.